Below, 22 T cell receptor beta chains from the same sample are listed, as sequenced in a study of T-cell reconstitution after alpha-beta-depleted transplantation in children (TCRdb year 2016). The sample's treatment or condition label is to be understood as: allogeneic hematopoietic cell transplantation with graft depleted of TCRalphabeta T cells and CD19 B cells. Library preparation was by PCR. TCRdb records Illumina HiSeq 2500 as the sequencer. TCR library preparation used molecular barcoding, with unique molecular identifiers applied to normalize quantification of the TCRbeta repertoire. TCRdb cleaned the public reads at Q25 with fastp, built clones with MiXCR and kept in-frame beta chains. Each CDR3 protein gets just one entry, which takes the most common genes and DNA from the rows behind it. For this sample there are over 200,000 distinct CDR3 sequences; roughly 10% appear just once. The top ten clones comprise under 30% of the sample.

The specimen comprised PBMCs, sampled before TCRalphabeta/CD19-depleted stem cell transplant. All receptors come from a child less than two years old with acute myeloid leukemia, due to receive a stem cell transplant.

This clonotype was counted ten times or more. The rearrangement joins TRBV7-6 to TRBJ2-3; D may match TRBD1 or TRBD2 (5 bases each). Trimming took off 5 bases at V and 4 bases at J, with 16 bases between the two ends. The CDR3 length is 15 residues. The germline V gene has CDR1 SGHVS and CDR2 FNYEAQ. The chain's CDR3 is CASSTLDRGADTQYF. The CDR3 DNA is TGTGCCAGCAGCACTCTGGACCGGGGCGCAGATACGCAGTATTTT.

The chain uses TRBV30 and TRBJ1-5, with D unclear. In germline, CDR1 is GTSNPN, CDR2 SVGIG (reference sequence). This CDR3 is built from 12 residues. V lost 3 bases and J 3 bases, leaving 6 bases between the germline ends. The CDR3 nucleotides are TGTGCCTGGAGCGGCAACAATCAGCCCCAGCATTTT. It encodes CAWSGNNQPQHF.

This clonotype was seen many times. The CDR3 sequence is CASRVSETQYF. CDR3 nucleotide sequence: TGCGCCAGCAGGGTGTCAGAGACCCAGTACTTC. The rearrangement joins TRBV5-1 to TRBJ2-5; D not certain. V was trimmed by 5 bases and J by 4 bases, leaving 6 bases between them. The germline CDR1 and CDR2 sequences are SGHRS and YFSETQ. The length of the CDR3 is 11 residues.

Many counts were recorded for this clonotype. The chain couples TRBV24-1 to TRBJ2-1; D unclear. Germline-derived CDR1 and CDR2 are KGHDR and SFDVKD. The CDR3 length is 14 residues. The V end lost 5 bases, the J end lost 0 bases, and 7 bases lay between the germline ends. CDR3 amino acids: CATSAATSYNEQFF. CDR3 nucleotide sequence: TGTGCCACCAGTGCGGCTACCTCCTACAATGAGCAGTTCTTC.

At least ten counts were recorded for this clonotype. The gene calls are TRBV20-1 and TRBJ1-2, with D possibly matching TRBD1 (6 bases). This CDR3 is built from 15 residues. The V end lost 0 bases, the J end lost 3 bases, and 14 bases lay between the germline ends. Germline-derived CDR1 and CDR2 are DFQATT and SNEGSKA (reference sequence). CDR3 protein: CSARDPEGVHYGYTF. The CDR3 DNA follows: TGCAGTGCTAGAGATCCGGAGGGGGTGCACTATGGCTACACCTTC.

This clonotype appeared many times. The rearrangement uses TRBV4-2 and TRBJ2-3; TRBD2 might be the D (6 bases). Germline V gene lookup returns CDR1 LGHNA and CDR2 YNFKEQ. Trimming pared 4 bases from V and 2 bases from J, leaving 16 bases between. There are 16 residues in the CDR3. CDR3 residues: CASSPTGTLITDTQYF. The CDR3 region has the DNA TGTGCCAGCAGCCCGACCGGGACTTTGATCACAGATACGCAGTATTTT.

The sample holds many counts of this clonotype. The J gene is TRBJ1-1, the V gene TRBV7-3, with 8 nucleotides matching TRBD1. The ends lost 0 bases at V and 7 bases at J; junction bases unmatched: 7. This CDR3 has 15 residues. Germline values: CDR1 SGHTA, CDR2 FQGTGA. The CDR3 bases are TGTGCCAGCAGCTTAACCGCGACAGGGGCAGATGAAGCTTTCTTT. Translation: CASSLTATGADEAFF.

This clonotype was recorded many times. The rearrangement joins TRBV7-2 to TRBJ1-2, with a weak D call TRBD1 (6 bases). Germline V gene data show CDR1 as SGHTA and CDR2 as FQGNSA. This CDR3 contains 13 residues. V gave up 2 bases and J gave up 7 bases, with 11 bases separating them. CDR3 in DNA: TGTGCCAGCAGCTTATGGGGGGCCCGTGGCTACACCTTC. Translated, it gives CASSLWGARGYTF.

This clonotype was detected ten times or more. The chain recombines TRBV7-9 with TRBJ2-5; D gene ambiguous. The germline V gene encodes CDR1 SEHNR and CDR2 FQNEAQ (reference sequence). Deletions cut 3 bases from V and 7 bases from J, with 6 bases between. The CDR3 consists of 11 residues. CDR3 sequence (DNA): TGTGCCAGCAGCTTCTCCTTGACCCAGTACTTC. This translates into CASSFSLTQYF.

This clonotype has at least ten counts. The chain recombines TRBV5-1 with TRBJ2-7; 8 positions match TRBD1. Unmatched junction bases numbered 3, after V lost 4 bases and J lost 9 bases. Per germline, CDR1 SGHRS and CDR2 YFSETQ. This CDR3 comprises 11 residues. The CDR3 region is CASSRDRRQYF. As DNA, the CDR3 is TGCGCCAGCAGCAGGGACAGGAGGCAGTACTTC. Variable domain in full (rest from reference TRBV5-1 and TRBJ2-7): KAGVTQTPRYLIKTRGQQVTLSCSPISGHRSVSWYQQTPGQGLQFLFEYFSETQRNKGNFPGRFSGRQFSNSRSEMNVSTLELGDSALYLCASSRDRRQYFGPGTRLTVT.

Ten or more counts support this clonotype. The chain recombines TRBV5-1 with TRBJ1-3; D is ambiguous. The germline V and J ends were trimmed by 4 bases and 2 bases, with 19 bases remaining between them. CDR3 length: 17 amino acids. Germline V gene lookup returns CDR1 SGHRS and CDR2 YFSETQ. CDR3 loop: CASSQLSSTGTGNTIYF. The DNA for the CDR3 is TGCGCCAGCAGCCAACTTAGCTCTACGGGGACTGGAAACACCATATATTTT.

This clonotype was found many times. The V gene is TRBV3-1, the J gene TRBJ1-1; possible D gene TRBD1, 5 bases. The ends were cut back, 1 base at V and 7 bases at J, with 7 bases in the middle. The CDR3 spans 12 residues. Germline V lookup: CDR1 LGHDT, CDR2 YNNKEL (reference sequence). CDR3 residues: CASSQGGDEAFF. CDR3 bases: TGTGCCAGCAGCCAAGGGGGGGATGAAGCTTTCTTT.

This clonotype was detected many times. This chain links TRBV13 with TRBJ2-1, with D tentatively TRBD2 (5 bases). V was trimmed by 8 bases and J by 7 bases, leaving 21 bases between them. The CDR3 contains 15 residues. Germline V gene lookup returns CDR1 PRHDT and CDR2 FYEKMQ (reference sequence). As DNA, the CDR3 is TGTGCCAGCGTTTACGCGGACTCATCTCAGAATGAGCAGTTCTTC. This sequence encodes CASVYADSSQNEQFF.

This clonotype has a count of ten or more. V and J are TRBV7-9 and TRBJ2-1; D is uncertain. The CDR3 consists of 14 residues. Germline V gene data show CDR1 as SEHNR and CDR2 as FQNEAQ (reference sequence). Trimming stripped 6 bases from V and 3 bases from J, with 12 bases between. Here the CDR3 DNA reads TGTGCCAGCAGTCCACGAGAGGACTACAATGAGCAGTTCTTC. Its translation: CASSPREDYNEQFF.

With respect to this clonotype: At one end, the junction sequence differs from germline, possibly due to a read error. The chain has TRBV5-1 and TRBJ2-3; TRBD2 aligns across 7 bases. Germline V lookup: CDR1 SGHRS, CDR2 YFSETQ. The CDR3 consists of 16 residues. The CDR3 reads CASRLDTGGRTDTQYF. CDR3 nucleotides: TGCGCCAGCAGGTTGGACACGGGAGGACGCACAGATACGCAGTATTTT.

This chain connects TRBV3-1 to TRBJ1-2; 9 nucleotides align to TRBD1. The germline V gene has CDR1 LGHDT and CDR2 YNNKEL (reference sequence). The CDR3 contains 15 residues. V was pared by 1 base and J by 2 bases, with 2 bases of the junction left unmatched. CDR3 in amino acids: CASSQADRGNYGYTF. CDR3 nucleotides: TGTGCCAGCAGCCAAGCGGACAGGGGAAACTATGGCTACACCTTC.

This clonotype was seen a few times. The rearrangement links TRBV6-4 to TRBJ1-5, with D hard to call. The CDR3 runs 13 residues. The germline V and J ends were trimmed by 4 bases and 5 bases, with 9 bases remaining between them. The germline V gene has CDR1 MRHNA and CDR2 SNTAGT. CDR3 region: CASSAEWDQPQHF. CDR3 nucleotides: TGTGCCAGCAGTGCCGAATGGGATCAGCCCCAGCATTTT.

This clonotype was observed many times. The chain carries TRBV5-6 and TRBJ1-6; tentatively, D is TRBD1 (5 bases). Germline CDR1 SGHDT, CDR2 YYEEEE. V was cut by 4 bases and J by 8 bases, with 13 bases left in between. The CDR3 runs 14 residues. CDR3 DNA: TGTGCCAGCAGCCTCCCGCAGGGCCATTCACCCCTCCACTTT. This translates into CASSLPQGHSPLHF. The variable domain in full, with the rest retrieved from reference TRBV5-6 and TRBJ1-6, is DAGVTQSPTHLIKTRGQQVTLRCSPKSGHDTVSWYQQALGQGPQFIFQYYEEEERQRGNFPDRFSGHQFPNYSSELNVNALLLGDSALYLCASSLPQGHSPLHFGNGTRLTVT.

This clonotype was counted many times. J is TRBJ2-2 and V is TRBV5-1; D gene uncertain. This CDR3 region has 17 residues. CDR1 and CDR2 from the germline V gene are SGHRS and YFSETQ. Between the trimmed V and J ends, which lost 0 bases and 0 bases, there was a span of 12 bases. The CDR3 is CASSLDSWQTNTGELFF. The CDR3 region has the DNA TGCGCCAGCAGCTTGGATTCTTGGCAGACGAACACCGGGGAGCTGTTTTTT. Variable domain in full (rest from reference TRBV5-1 and TRBJ2-2): KAGVTQTPRYLIKTRGQQVTLSCSPISGHRSVSWYQQTPGQGLQFLFEYFSETQRNKGNFPGRFSGRQFSNSRSEMNVSTLELGDSALYLCASSLDSWQTNTGELFFGEGSRLTVL.

This clonotype was seen repeatedly, ten times or more. V is TRBV20-1 and J is TRBJ1-2; D gene unclear. Between the trimmed V and J ends, which lost 6 bases and 2 bases, there was a span of 13 bases. The CDR3 is 13 amino acids. Germline CDR1 reads DFQATT; CDR2 reads SNEGSKA (reference sequence). DNA of the CDR3: TGCAGTGCCCTCGACTGGCCGAACTATGGCTACACCTTC. Protein: CSALDWPNYGYTF.

The sample holds many counts of this clonotype. The V gene is TRBV6-5, the J gene TRBJ2-2; D might be TRBD1 or TRBD2, each matching 5 bases. This CDR3 spans 15 amino acids. V lost 3 bases and J 7 bases, leaving 15 bases between the germline ends. CDR1 MNHEY and CDR2 SVGAGI come from the germline V gene. The DNA of the CDR3 is TGTGCCAGCAGTTATGGGCGTGGGACGGGCGGGGAGCTGTTTTTT. Its protein product is CASSYGRGTGGELFF.

This clonotype was observed at least ten times. The junction shows a germline mismatch at one end, possibly a read error. The CDR3 DNA follows: TGTGCTAGCAGCTTAGACTTCACCGGGGAGCTGTTTTTT. It codes for CASSLDFTGELFF. The chain is built from TRBV7-7 and TRBJ2-2; no definite D call. CDR3 length: 13 residues. Germline V gene sequence: CDR1 SSHAT, CDR2 FNYEAQ (reference sequence).